The sequence of this TCR beta chain was determined in a study of cytomegalovirus exposure and HLA in healthy donors. Study at large: Earlier results showed 90 million to 120 million unique TCR beta sequences derived from approximately 170 million T cells. Study-wide results and limits: Several of the most significant clusters were apparently associated with common viral pathogens in a later analysis.

A note on this clone: Its specificity is unknown.

The CDR3 contains 16 residues. CDR1 and CDR2 (germline): MDHEN, SYDVKM. V gave up 3 bases and J gave up 7 bases, with 22 bases separating them. PCR was performed using 60 Vbeta and 13 Jbeta primers. The table came from immunoSEQ multiplex PCR; TCRdb's copy has only in-frame clones and leaves some out. This sample has approximately 170,000 clones; more than 80% occur once, and the top ten carry roughly 2.3%. This TCR derives from a male donor in good health and CMV-seronegative. This chain links TRBV28 with TRBJ2-7; D perhaps matches TRBD2 (5 bases). The sequencing sample was made of PBMCs. In DNA form, the CDR3 reads TGTGCCAGCAGTTTGTCACCTATAGGACGGCGAGGGGAGCAGTACTTC. Protein: CASSLSPIGRRGEQYF.